The rows below give T cell receptor beta chains drawn from one sample of a study of T cells in Graves' hyperthyroidism and ophthalmopathy. TCRdb ran MiXCR on the multiplex PCR reads and lists one entry per CDR3 protein. This sample carries 500,000 to 750,000 distinct CDR3 sequences, approximately 14% of them seen once, and the ten largest clones take less than 9%. Sequenced sample: blood. Every receptor here comes from a woman aged 18-29 years with Graves' ophthalmopathy. Each CDR3 is given without its conserved first and last residue.

v_call,j_call,cdr3_aa
TRBV20-1,TRBJ2-2,SASPPTSGTGELF
TRBV5-6,TRBJ2-2,ASSRGRPNTGELF
TRBV29-1,TRBJ2-3,SVEGGSTDTQY
TRBV5-8,TRBJ1-5,ASSLARGISNQPQH
TRBV7-9,TRBJ2-3,ASSLGLAGVGDTQY
TRBV28,TRBJ2-2,ASSLRANTGELF
TRBV19,TRBJ2-5,ASSVGPRETQY
TRBV2,NA,ASSPGLAGGLAYNEQY
TRBV19,TRBJ2-3,ASASTDTQY
TRBV29-1,TRBJ2-7,SVELLGQTYEQY
TRBV20-1,TRBJ2-3,SARIGTSGSSTDTQY
TRBV13,TRBJ1-1,ASSYGTGGGTEAF
TRBV28,TRBJ1-2,ASSLRQASNYGYT
TRBV4-1,TRBJ1-4,ASSQGHANEKLF